This T cell receptor beta chain was documented in a study of blood T cell repertoires in COVID-19. Study in general: Samples taken during acute and convalescent COVID-19 were collected in the United States, Italy and Spain.

Participant-reported clinical history was the basis for cohort assignment. Assay: immunoSEQ multiplex PCR; the TCRdb copy retains only in-frame clones and omits some. The data contain 400,000 to 550,000 clones, 70% to 90% of them seen just once; the ten biggest clones take up about 2.1%. This sequence originates from a woman under 30 with acute COVID-19. The sample consisted of PBMCs or T cells enriched from blood (not recorded which).

Here the CDR3 reads CASSSGTGYEQYF. The CDR3 DNA reads TGTGCCAGCAGTTCCGGGACAGGCTACGAGCAGTACTTC. This chain joins TRBV27 and TRBJ2-7; 8 nucleotides agree with TRBD1. Germline CDR1 and CDR2: MNHEY and SMNVEV (reference sequence). The CDR3 runs 13 residues. Losses at the gene ends were 4 bases for V and 3 bases for J; bases not matched to a gene: 2.